One sample yielded the 20 T cell receptor beta chains listed below, sequenced in a study of T cell responses to AZD1222 COVID-19 vaccine. TCRdb's copy holds only in-frame clones and misses some; the assay was immunoSEQ multiplex PCR. The data hold around 190,000 clones, with approximately 92% observed a single time. Sequencing used peripheral blood, obtained on day 0 of AZD1222 vaccination. The receptors were gathered from an adult in good health.

The sample holds one count of this clone. V is TRBV19 and J is TRBJ1-1; weak D call: TRBD1 (5 bases). CDR3 length equals 15 residues. Per the germline V gene, CDR1 is LNHDA and CDR2 is SQIVND (reference sequence). V gave up 3 bases and J gave up 3 bases, with 14 bases separating them. The CDR3: CASSIRRGVDTEAFF. The CDR3 bases are TGTGCCAGTAGTATTAGAAGGGGAGTAGACACTGAAGCTTTCTTT.

The chain joins TRBV7-2 to TRBJ1-5, with 10 bases that match TRBD1. CDR3 length: 15 residues. Trimming took 4 bases from V and 6 from J; bases not matched to a gene: 6. Germline V CDR1 and CDR2: SGHTA, FQGNSA. Here the CDR3 DNA reads TGTGCCAGCAGCTGGGGACAGGGGCGGACTCAGCCCCAGCATTTT. Residues: CASSWGQGRTQPQHF.

This clone was seen a handful of times. This sequence joins TRBV6-5 and TRBJ1-2; D call uncertain. The CDR3 is 14 amino acids. Per the germline V gene, CDR1 is MNHEY and CDR2 is SVGAGI. The V and J ends lost 6 bases and 8 bases respectively, with 19 bases between them. CDR3 in amino acids: CASSRSLGEWGYTF. Here the CDR3 DNA reads TGTGCCAGCAGCCGATCCCTAGGAGAATGGGGCTACACCTTC.

This clone was detected only once. V usage is TRBV2 and J usage is TRBJ2-7, with no clear D. V was trimmed by 2 bases and J by 0 bases, leaving 2 bases between them. The germline V gene has CDR1 SNHLY and CDR2 FYNNEI. This CDR3 contains 12 residues. CDR3 protein: CASSETSYEQYF. The CDR3 DNA reads TGTGCCAGCAGTGAAACCTCCTACGAGCAGTACTTC.

V gene TRBV5-1 combines with J gene TRBJ2-7; D possibly corresponds to TRBD2 (5 bases). Germline CDR1 and CDR2: SGHRS and YFSETQ. Deletions cut 0 bases from V and 0 bases from J, with 10 bases between. The CDR3 contains 15 residues. CDR3 DNA: TGCGCCAGCAGCTTGGAGGTGGGGAGCTCCTACGAGCAGTACTTC. Encoded protein: CASSLEVGSSYEQYF.

The gene calls are TRBV7-3 and TRBJ2-1, with 8 bases matching TRBD2. Germline V CDR1 and CDR2: SGHTA, FQGTGA. CDR3 size: 15 residues. V lost 4 bases to trimming and J lost 12 bases; unmatched junction nucleotides: 14. The CDR3 loop reads CASSSPGLGAPRQFF. DNA for the CDR3: TGTGCCAGCAGCTCCCCGGGACTAGGGGCCCCCCGGCAGTTCTTC.

J is TRBJ1-5 and V is TRBV11-2; no reliable D call. Trimming removed 3 bases from V and 3 bases from J, with 12 bases in between. This CDR3 has 15 amino acids. CDR1 and CDR2 from the germline V gene are SGHAT and FQNNGV. The CDR3 loop is CASSLSGIDNQPQHF. For the CDR3, the DNA is TGTGCCAGCAGCTTGAGTGGGATTGACAATCAGCCCCAGCATTTT.

This chain connects TRBV6-4 to TRBJ1-2; D possibly corresponds to TRBD1 (5 bases). CDR3 length: 15 residues. Germline lookup yields CDR1 MRHNA and CDR2 SNTAGT. Trimming shortened V by 4 bases and J by 4 bases, and 16 bases separated the two germline ends. The CDR3 spells CASSASGTTFYGYTF. CDR3 nucleotide sequence: TGTGCCAGCAGTGCATCCGGGACTACTTTCTATGGCTACACCTTC.

V usage is TRBV2 and J usage is TRBJ1-2, with 9 bases identical to TRBD1. Germline CDR1 is SNHLY and CDR2 is FYNNEI. The V and J ends lost 4 bases and 8 bases, in that order; junction bases with no gene match: 2. This CDR3 comprises 12 residues. For the CDR3, the DNA is TGTGCCAGCAGTGTGGACAGGGGAGGCTACACCTTC. Its translation: CASSVDRGGYTF.

The V and J genes are TRBV11-2 and TRBJ1-6, with a possible D match to TRBD1 (6 bases). The length of the CDR3 is 16 residues. V gave up 3 bases and J gave up 10 bases, with 19 bases separating them. The germline V gene has CDR1 SGHAT and CDR2 FQNNGV. In DNA form, the CDR3 reads TGTGCCAGCAGCTTGGAACCGGGAGGGGGAAGCTCACCCCTCCACTTT. Translation gives CASSLEPGGGSSPLHF.

The chain couples TRBV27 to TRBJ2-3; the D gene is possibly TRBD2 (5 bases). The CDR3 loop spans 17 amino acids. CDR1 is MNHEY, CDR2 SMNVEV, per germline (reference sequence). Between the trimmed V and J ends, which lost 7 bases and 2 bases, there was a span of 22 bases. The DNA of the CDR3 is TGTGCCAGCAAACCCAGGCCTCTAGCCTACCCCACAGATACGCAGTATTTT. It codes for CASKPRPLAYPTDTQYF.

The gene calls are TRBV7-2 and TRBJ2-3, with 12 positions matching TRBD2. The CDR3 length is 16 residues. The V and J ends lost 0 bases and 6 bases, in that order; junction bases with no gene match: 4. Looked up from germline, CDR1 is SGHTA and CDR2 is FQGNSA. This chain's CDR3 is CASSLAMLAGGDTQYF. CDR3 nucleotide sequence: TGTGCCAGCAGCTTAGCGATGCTAGCGGGGGGGGATACGCAGTATTTT. Variable domain in full (rest from reference TRBV7-2 and TRBJ2-3): GAGVSQSPSNKVTEKGKDVELRCDPISGHTALYWYRQSLGQGLEFLIYFQGNSAPDKSGLPSDRFSAERTGGSVSTLTIQRTQQEDSAVYLCASSLAMLAGGDTQYFGPGTRLTVL.

The gene calls are TRBV24-1 and TRBJ1-2, with D possibly matching TRBD1 (6 bases). V lost 7 bases, J lost 10 bases, and 18 bases lay in between. The germline V gene has CDR1 KGHDR and CDR2 SFDVKD. The CDR3 loop spans 13 amino acids. CDR3 region: CATRAGHRRDYTF. In DNA, the CDR3 is TGTGCCACCAGGGCGGGACACCGTCGGGACTACACCTTC.

The V and J genes are TRBV19 and TRBJ1-2; no clear D gene. Trimming took off 9 bases at V and 1 base at J, with 12 bases between the two ends. The germline CDR1 and CDR2 sequences are LNHDA and SQIVND (reference sequence). This CDR3 is built from 13 residues. DNA for the CDR3: TGTGCCAGCTTGGACCAGATTAACTATGGCTACACCTTC. This codes for CASLDQINYGYTF.

The J gene is TRBJ1-1, the V gene TRBV5-1; D gene ambiguous. There are 15 residues in the CDR3. The germline gives CDR1 SGHRS, CDR2 YFSETQ. Trimming left V 3 bases short and J 1 base short, with 13 bases between. The CDR3, as DNA: TGCGCCAGCAGCTCCTGGCGCGGGGAGAACACTGAAGCTTTCTTT. It yields the protein CASSSWRGENTEAFF.

The chain is built from TRBV6-5 and TRBJ1-1; the D is unclear. V was pared by 0 bases and J by 7 bases, with 9 bases between. The CDR3 spans 13 residues. Per germline, CDR1 MNHEY and CDR2 SVGAGI. The CDR3 sequence is CASSYSSQREAFF. The CDR3 DNA follows: TGTGCCAGCAGTTACTCGTCTCAGCGTGAAGCTTTCTTT.

J is TRBJ2-1 and V is TRBV5-4; tentative D call: TRBD2 (5 bases). Between the trimmed V and J ends, which lost 4 bases and 0 bases, there was a span of 17 bases. The CDR3 spans 17 residues. Germline V gene sequence: CDR1 SGHNT, CDR2 YYREEE (reference sequence). The CDR3 bases are TGTGCCAGCAGCCATGCGATCCAGCGGAGCTCCTACAATGAGCAGTTCTTC. This translates into CASSHAIQRSSYNEQFF.

The rearrangement links TRBV5-5 to TRBJ2-5; D not certain. V lost 0 bases and J 4 bases, leaving 7 bases between the germline ends. In germline, CDR1 is SGHKS, CDR2 YYEKEE (reference sequence). This CDR3 is built from 13 residues. CDR3 nucleotides: TGTGCCAGCAGCTTGGGCCTGTTAGAGACCCAGTACTTC. Translating gives CASSLGLLETQYF.

The chain has TRBV3-1 (or the pseudogene TRBV3-2) and TRBJ1-6, with 7 bases that match TRBD1. The V gene end was trimmed by 11 bases and the J gene end by 10 bases; junction bases not matched to a gene: 20. The CDR3 is 16 amino acids. Germline loops: CDR1 LGHDT, CDR2 YNNKEL (reference sequence). CDR3: CASTQGGDTGASPLHF. CDR3 DNA sequence: TGTGCCTCCACCCAGGGGGGGGATACGGGGGCGTCACCCCTCCACTTT.

This clone has just one count. The CDR3 sequence is CASSAPGPTMNTEAFF. CDR3 coding DNA: TGTGCCAGCAGCGCCCCGGGACCCACGATGAACACTGAAGCTTTCTTT. V gene TRBV7-9 combines with J gene TRBJ1-1; D possibly corresponds to TRBD1 (5 bases). CDR3 length equals 16 residues. Per the germline V gene, CDR1 is SEHNR and CDR2 is FQNEAQ (reference sequence). Trimming removed 5 bases at V and 0 bases at J, with 16 bases between.